The 20 T cell receptor beta chains listed next were all sequenced from one sample in a study of T cell repertoires in ileal Crohn's disease. Sequencing used immunoSEQ multiplex PCR; TCRdb keeps in-frame clones, though not all of them. The sample lists some 28,000 clones, about 82% occurring once. Source material: ileal tissue. These receptors all stem from an adult with Crohn's disease.

The chain couples TRBV11-2 to TRBJ2-2; TRBD2 matches 9 bases. V lost 2 bases to trimming and J lost 5 bases; unmatched junction nucleotides: 3. CDR1 is SGHAT and CDR2 is FQNNGV in the germline V gene. The CDR3 is 15 residues long. The CDR3 region is CASSLRTSGTGELFF. CDR3 sequence (DNA): TGTGCCAGCAGCTTAAGAACTAGCGGGACCGGGGAGCTGTTTTTT.

The chain carries TRBV29-1 and TRBJ1-1; D perhaps matches TRBD1 (5 bases). The V end was cut by 6 bases, the J end by 0 bases, with 14 bases between. The CDR3 loop spans 14 amino acids. Germline CDR1 reads SQVTM; CDR2 reads ANQGSEA. In DNA, the CDR3 is TGCAGCGTGGCCAGGGTCGAAATGAACACTGAAGCTTTCTTT. It encodes CSVARVEMNTEAFF.

A single count supports this clone. J is TRBJ2-1 and V is TRBV18; 11 bases map to TRBD2. The CDR3 covers 16 residues. Germline CDR1 reads KGHSH; CDR2 reads LQKENI. J gave up 8 bases and V 4 bases, and 10 bases lay outside the gene matches. CDR3 DNA sequence: TGTGCCAGCTCACAAATCCGACTAGCGGGGCGGGATGAGCAGTTCTTC. It translates to CASSQIRLAGRDEQFF.

The chain recombines TRBV7-8 with TRBJ2-7; D is possibly TRBD2 (6 bases). V lost 1 base, J lost 3 bases, and 13 bases lay in between. Germline CDR1 reads SGHVS; CDR2 reads FQNEAQ. The CDR3 extends over 15 amino acids. The CDR3 nucleotides are TGTGCCAGCAGCTTAGTGGCGGGGCTCGGCTACGAGCAGTACTTC. As protein: CASSLVAGLGYEQYF.

This clone was observed once. This rearrangement joins TRBV18 to TRBJ2-7, with D possibly being TRBD1 (5 bases). V lost 4 bases and J lost 0, with 10 bases in between. The CDR3 contains 14 residues. The germline gives CDR1 KGHSH, CDR2 LQKENI. CDR3 sequence: CASSQTVSSYEQYF. The CDR3 DNA reads as TGTGCCAGCTCACAGACAGTGAGCTCCTACGAGCAGTACTTC.

V usage is TRBV7-2 and J usage is TRBJ2-5, with TRBD1 identical over 7 bases. With 5 bases clipped from V and 7 bases from J, the junction kept 16 bases outside the gene matches. CDR3 length: 16 residues. CDR1 is SGHTA, CDR2 FQGNSA, per germline. The CDR3: CASSPLDRAELWTQYF. The CDR3 DNA reads TGTGCCAGCAGCCCCCTCGACAGGGCCGAGCTATGGACCCAGTACTTC.

This CDR3 is CAWSGTGRSYEQYF. The CDR3 nucleotides are TGTGCCTGGAGTGGGACAGGGCGATCCTACGAGCAGTACTTC. The chain uses TRBV30 and TRBJ2-5, with TRBD1 identical over 8 bases. The J call is in doubt because the DNA end fits TRBJ2-7 better. The CDR3 has 14 amino acids. The germline CDR1 and CDR2 sequences are GTSNPN and SVGIG (reference sequence).

This chain connects TRBV27 to TRBJ2-7; 8 bases are shared with TRBD1. The V and J ends lost 4 bases and 3 bases, in that order; junction bases with no gene match: 2. Germline V gene data show CDR1 as MNHEY and CDR2 as SMNVEV (reference sequence). This CDR3 has 13 amino acids. The CDR3 bases are TGTGCCAGCAGTTCGGGACAGGTCTACGAGCAGTACTTC. Encoded protein: CASSSGQVYEQYF.

This rearrangement joins TRBV11-2 to TRBJ2-7; TRBD1 aligns across 8 bases. Looked up from germline, CDR1 is SGHAT and CDR2 is FQNNGV. The CDR3 has 15 amino acids. V lost 5 bases, J lost 1 base, and 7 bases stayed unmatched. CDR3 bases: TGTGCCAGCAGCGCCGGGACAGGTATGTCCTACGAGCAGTACTTC. This sequence encodes CASSAGTGMSYEQYF.

The DNA of the CDR3 is TGTGCCAGCAGCCAACAAGGTCCCGGGGAAGCTTTCTTT. Translation: CASSQQGPGEAFF. The chain has TRBV4-2 and TRBJ1-1; D remains ambiguous. V shed 2 bases and J shed 8 bases, with 12 bases lying between them. Germline CDR1 reads LGHNA; CDR2 reads YNFKEQ. This CDR3 spans 13 amino acids.

This clone appeared once. This chain connects TRBV5-1 to TRBJ1-2; D is possibly TRBD1 (5 bases). Germline CDR1 and CDR2: SGHRS and YFSETQ. The CDR3 is made up of 19 amino acids. V dropped 0 bases and J dropped 0 bases, with 21 bases sitting between them. The CDR3 DNA is TGCGCCAGCAGCTTGGGGTGGAGGGACGACGGCACCACTAACTATGGCTACACCTTC. Translated: CASSLGWRDDGTTNYGYTF. Drawing the rest from reference TRBV5-1 and TRBJ1-2, the complete variable domain is KAGVTQTPRYLIKTRGQQVTLSCSPISGHRSVSWYQQTPGQGLQFLFEYFSETQRNKGNFPGRFSGRQFSNSRSEMNVSTLELGDSALYLCASSLGWRDDGTTNYGYTFGSGTRLTVV.

This clone was seen a few times. The V gene is TRBV7-3, the J gene TRBJ2-2; 7 bases are shared with TRBD2. Unmatched junction bases numbered 8, after V lost 7 bases and J lost 6 bases. CDR3 length: 14 residues. CDR1 and CDR2 from the germline V gene are SGHTA and FQGTGA. CDR3 amino acids: CASMGEGRPGELFF. DNA for the CDR3: TGTGCCAGCATGGGGGAGGGGCGGCCCGGGGAGCTGTTTTTT.

The chain employs TRBV2 and TRBJ2-5; 7 nucleotides line up with TRBD1. The end of the DNA fits TRBJ2-7 better, so the J call may be wrong. Germline loops: CDR1 SNHLY, CDR2 FYNNEI. The CDR3 covers 15 residues. The CDR3 here is CASSHPGQFSYEQYF. Here the CDR3 DNA reads TGTGCCAGCAGTCATCCGGGACAGTTCTCCTACGAGCAGTACTTC.

V and J are TRBV9 and TRBJ2-7; D not certain. V was pared by 4 bases and J by 0 bases, with 8 bases between. There are 13 residues in the CDR3. Germline CDR1 SGDLS, CDR2 YYNGEE. CDR3 sequence (DNA): TGTGCCAGCAGCATGCGGCCCTCCTACGAGCAGTACTTC. It codes for CASSMRPSYEQYF.

This rearrangement joins TRBV15 to TRBJ2-7; possible D gene TRBD2, 6 bases. This CDR3 is built from 17 residues. Germline V CDR1 and CDR2: LNHNV, YYDKDF (reference sequence). Trimming took off 3 bases at V and 3 bases at J, with 21 bases between the two ends. The CDR3 region has the DNA TGTGCCACCAGCAGTGATTCCACTAGCCGGGAGATCTACGAGCAGTACTTC. Residues: CATSSDSTSREIYEQYF.

The V and J genes are TRBV30 and TRBJ2-7, with D unclear. V was clipped by 1 base and J by 2 bases, with 6 bases between them. The CDR3 totals 12 residues. The germline gives CDR1 GTSNPN, CDR2 SVGIG (reference sequence). CDR3 region: CAWSGPPYEQYF. CDR3 coding DNA: TGTGCCTGGAGTGGGCCACCCTACGAGCAGTACTTC.

The chain combines TRBV25-1 with TRBJ2-7; TRBD1 matches 10 bases. This CDR3 has 15 residues. J gave up 2 bases and V 7 bases, and 8 bases lay outside the gene matches. Germline CDR1 is MGHDK and CDR2 is SYGVNS. DNA for the CDR3: TGTGCCAGCACCGTTCGACAGGGGGCGCCCTACGAGCAGTACTTC. Translated: CASTVRQGAPYEQYF.

This clone was counted once. The chain uses TRBV7-8 and TRBJ2-5, with TRBD2 matching 10 bases. The CDR3 contains 15 residues. CDR1 is SGHVS, CDR2 FQNEAQ, per germline. After removal of 5 bases from V and 9 bases from J, the junction contained 12 bases not matched to a gene. Here the CDR3 reads CASSTSGVRRDPQYF. CDR3 sequence (DNA): TGTGCCAGCAGCACTAGCGGGGTGAGAAGGGACCCCCAGTACTTC.

V and J are TRBV6-5 and TRBJ1-3; D remains ambiguous. The V end was cut by 2 bases, the J end by 0 bases, with 11 bases between. The CDR3 length is 16 residues. Germline CDR1 reads MNHEY; CDR2 reads SVGAGI. CDR3 residues: CASSYRIPSSGNTIYF. The CDR3 DNA follows: TGTGCCAGCAGTTACCGTATCCCCAGCTCTGGAAACACCATATATTTT.

The J gene is TRBJ1-6, the V gene TRBV5-4; weak D call: TRBD1 (5 bases). Trimming took 3 bases from V and 3 from J, leaving 7 bases between them. The CDR3 is 14 residues long. CDR1 SGHNT and CDR2 YYREEE come from the germline V gene (reference sequence). CDR3 protein: CASSSQDYNSPLHF. DNA of the CDR3: TGTGCCAGCAGCTCACAGGACTATAATTCACCCCTCCACTTT.